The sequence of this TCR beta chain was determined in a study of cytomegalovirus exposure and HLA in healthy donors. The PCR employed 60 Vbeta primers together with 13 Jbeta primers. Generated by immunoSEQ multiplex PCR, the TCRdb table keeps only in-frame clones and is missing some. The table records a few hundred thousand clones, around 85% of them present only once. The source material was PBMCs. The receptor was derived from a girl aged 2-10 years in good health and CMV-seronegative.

DNA of the CDR3: TGTGCCAGCAGCGTAGACGGTCACAGGGGTAACACTGAAGCTTTCTTT. Translated, it gives CASSVDGHRGNTEAFF. V usage is TRBV9 and J usage is TRBJ1-1, with 7 bases matching TRBD1. Germline trimming cut 0 bases from V and 2 bases from J; bases unmatched to any gene: 7. Germline CDR1 is SGDLS and CDR2 is YYNGEE. The CDR3 is 16 residues long.